This is a list of T cell receptor beta chains from one sample in a study of lymphopenia after photon versus proton radiotherapy. Data came from immunoSEQ multiplex PCR; TCRdb stores just in-frame clones and leaves some out. The sample carries roughly 15,000 clones, under 90% recorded once. Material: peripheral blood, obtained from a patient treated with photon-based radiotherapy. The receptors come from a man between 50 and 59 years old with gastric cancer. The CDR3 runs from the conserved cysteine through the conserved F or W. Each record gives: clone size, V gene, J gene, D gene, CDR3 DNA, CDR3 protein. The D gene is left open where the match is weak. Size tells how often a clone was seen (once, few, many) or the class of an expanded clone, and some rows leave it out.

NA,TRBV7-8,TRBJ1-1,NA,TGTGCCAGCAGCTTTGGGGGGGGGAGGACTGAAGCTTTCTTT,CASSFGGGRTEAFF
once,TRBV25-1,TRBJ1-4,NA,TGTGCCAGCAGTGAATCTCAGAGGGCCCATGAAAAACTGTTTTTT,CASSESQRAHEKLFF
NA,TRBV5-8,TRBJ1-4,NA,TGTGCCAGCAGTGGGACGACCCGGGGAAAACTGTTTTTT,CASSGTTRGKLFF
once,TRBV10-3,TRBJ1-1,NA,TGTGCCATCAGTGAGTCAGCAGTTCCTGAAGCTTTCTTT,CAISESAVPEAFF
NA,TRBV30,TRBJ2-1,NA,TGTGCCTGGAGAGGGACAAACTACAATGAGCAGTTCTTC,CAWRGTNYNEQFF
NA,TRBV19,TRBJ1-5,NA,TGTGCCAGTAGTATAGTTTTAAGCAATCAGCCCCAGCATTTT,CASSIVLSNQPQHF
NA,TRBV19,TRBJ1-5,NA,TGTGCCAGTAGTTGGACTCCTAGCAATCAGCCCCAGCATTTT,CASSWTPSNQPQHF
NA,TRBV6-5,TRBJ2-3,NA,TGTGCCAGCAGTTACGTGGGCAGCACAGATACGCAGTATTTT,CASSYVGSTDTQYF
NA,TRBV30,TRBJ2-2,TRBD1,TGTGCCCGTGGAGTTAGAACAGGGGGTTTGAACACCGGGGAGCTGTTTTTT,CARGVRTGGLNTGELFF
NA,TRBV4-3,TRBJ2-3,NA,TGCGCCAGCAGCCAAGATGGAAATGCTGATACGCAGTATTTT,CASSQDGNADTQYF
NA,TRBV7-8,TRBJ1-1,NA,TGTGCCAGCAGCTTAGACGGGGGCCTGAACACTGAAGCTTTCTTT,CASSLDGGLNTEAFF
NA,TRBV6-7,TRBJ1-1,TRBD1,TGTGCCAGCATTCAATTGCAGGGGGTGAGAATTTCGGACACTGAAGCTTTCTTT,CASIQLQGVRISDTEAFF
NA,TRBV7-9,TRBJ2-6,NA,TGTGCCAGCAGCGGACGGACCTCTGGGGCCAACGTCCTGACTTTC,CASSGRTSGANVLTF
NA,TRBV10-3,TRBJ2-1,TRBD2,TGTGCCACCGAACTTCCGGGGGGGCTGAACAATGAGCAGTTCTTC,CATELPGGLNNEQFF
NA,TRBV7-3,TRBJ2-6,NA,TGTGCCAGCAGCTTAGAAGGGTTTAGTACTGGGGCCAACGTCCTGACTTTC,CASSLEGFSTGANVLTF
NA,TRBV7-9,TRBJ1-2,NA,TGTGCCAGCAGCTTAGGGAACCGGGAGGGAGGCTACACCTTC,CASSLGNREGGYTF
NA,TRBV5-1,TRBJ2-7,TRBD2,TGCGCCAGCAGAATACCCGGGACTAGCGGGGGGGAAGAGCAGTACTTC,CASRIPGTSGGEEQYF
NA,TRBV15,TRBJ2-5,NA,TGTGCCACCAGCAGAAACGGACCTCAAGAGACCCGGTACTTC,CATSRNGPQETRYF
once,TRBV10-3,TRBJ2-3,TRBD2,TGTGCCACCCAGACTAGCGGGGCGGGAGATACGCAGTATTTT,CATQTSGAGDTQYF
NA,TRBV19,TRBJ1-2,TRBD1,TGTGCCAGTAGTATAGCCGGACAGGGCGGTGGCTACACCTTC,CASSIAGQGGGYTF
NA,TRBV6-4,TRBJ1-1,NA,TGTGCCAGCAGTGATTCGGGGGGAGGGGGAACTGAAGCTTTCTTT,CASSDSGGGGTEAFF
NA,TRBV4-3,TRBJ2-4,NA,TGCGCCAGCAGCCCCGTAAGGGGGGCCAAAAACATTCAGTACTTC,CASSPVRGAKNIQYF
NA,TRBV9,TRBJ2-1,TRBD2,TGTGCCAGCAGCTTAACTAGCGGGGGCTACAATGAGCAGTTCTTC,CASSLTSGGYNEQFF
NA,TRBV7-9,TRBJ2-5,NA,TGTGCCAGCAGCTCCACCAGGACAGCACAAGAGACCCAGTACTTC,CASSSTRTAQETQYF
NA,TRBV2,TRBJ1-2,TRBD1,TGTGCCAGCAGTGAAGTTTCGGCAGGGGGCGGCTACACCTTC,CASSEVSAGGGYTF
NA,TRBV15,TRBJ1-3,NA,TGTGCCACCAGCAGAGCAAAGACGCCGAGCTCTGGAAACACCATATATTTT,CATSRAKTPSSGNTIYF
NA,TRBV5-1,TRBJ2-5,NA,TGCGCCAGCAGCGGTGGGACTCAGGCAACGGAGACCCAGTACTTC,CASSGGTQATETQYF
NA,TRBV29-1,TRBJ2-1,NA,TGCAGCGTTGAAAGAAGGAGGGCTGGTTTCGTCGATGAGCAGTTCTTC,CSVERRRAGFVDEQFF
NA,TRBV7-2,TRBJ2-7,NA,TGTGCCAGCAGCCTCACTCCCACTTCCTACGATGAGCAGTACTTC,CASSLTPTSYDEQYF
NA,TRBV7-6,TRBJ2-1,TRBD2,TGTGCCAGCAGCTTAGTGGTCGGGGGGGCGGACAATGAGCAGTTCTTC,CASSLVVGGADNEQFF
NA,TRBV7-2,TRBJ2-3,NA,TGTGCCAGCAGCACTAGGGGTTTCACAGATACGCAGTATTTT,CASSTRGFTDTQYF
few,TRBV6-4,TRBJ2-6,NA,TGTGCCAGCAGTGAGGGACCCAGCTCTGGGGCCAACGTCCTGACTTTC,CASSEGPSSGANVLTF
NA,TRBV6-1,TRBJ2-3,NA,TGTGCCAGCTACCCCGGGGGGCCTAGCACAGATACGCAGTATTTT,CASYPGGPSTDTQYF
few,TRBV7-9,TRBJ1-5,NA,TGTGCCAGCAGTTTAGGCAGTCAGCCCCAGCATTTT,CASSLGSQPQHF
NA,TRBV4-2,TRBJ2-3,NA,TGTGCCAGCAGCCAAGGGCTTAGAGGGGCGGTTGGCACAGATACGCAGTATTTT,CASSQGLRGAVGTDTQYF
NA,TRBV5-5,TRBJ1-1,TRBD1,TGTGCCAGCAACCCTCCGGGACAGGGGTATACTGAAGCTTTCTTT,CASNPPGQGYTEAFF
NA,TRBV5-1,TRBJ2-7,TRBD1,TGCGCCAGCAGCACCGACAGGGTCTACGAGCAGTACTTC,CASSTDRVYEQYF
NA,TRBV11-2,TRBJ2-5,NA,TGTGCCAGCAGCCCCCGCCGCCTGAAAGAGACCCAGTACTTC,CASSPRRLKETQYF
NA,TRBV7-9,TRBJ2-1,NA,TGTGCCAGCACCGTTCGCACGGGGCGGGCCAATGAGCAGTTCTTC,CASTVRTGRANEQFF
NA,TRBV5-6,TRBJ1-3,NA,TGTGCCAGCAGCTTGTGGGGGATCTCTGGAAACACCATATATTTT,CASSLWGISGNTIYF
NA,TRBV6-6,TRBJ1-5,NA,TGTGCCAGCATAGCGGGCGAGGTGGGGAATCAGCCCCAGCATTTT,CASIAGEVGNQPQHF
NA,TRBV9,TRBJ2-3,TRBD2,TGTGCCAGCAGCCCCCTGGACAGGGAATCCGGACTAGCGGGGGGAATCGGCACAGATACGCAGTATTTT,CASSPLDRESGLAGGIGTDTQYF
NA,TRBV7-9,TRBJ2-5,TRBD1,TGTGCCAGCAGCTACGTCGACAGGGCCCAAGAGACCCAGTACTTC,CASSYVDRAQETQYF
NA,TRBV19,TRBJ2-2,TRBD2,TGTGCCAGTAGTCCTAGCGGGGGGGCCCCCGGGGAGCTGTTTTTT,CASSPSGGAPGELFF
NA,TRBV7-9,TRBJ1-1,NA,TGTGCCAGCAGCTTAGGTGCAGGGATGAACACTGAAGCTTTCTTT,CASSLGAGMNTEAFF
NA,TRBV19,TRBJ1-3,NA,TGTGCCAGCGCCGACGGGGTACCGAGCTCTGGAAACACCATATATTTT,CASADGVPSSGNTIYF
NA,TRBV6-6,TRBJ1-2,TRBD1,TGTGCCAGCAGCCGGGACCCCGGGACAGGGGTTGGCTACACCTTC,CASSRDPGTGVGYTF
NA,TRBV15,TRBJ2-5,TRBD1,TGTGCCACCAGCACCATATTGACAGGGGGCCAAGAGACCCAGTACTTC,CATSTILTGGQETQYF
NA,TRBV7-8,TRBJ1-3,NA,TGTGCCAGCAGCTTAGCCATGAGGGCGCTTGGAAACACCATATATTTT,CASSLAMRALGNTIYF
NA,TRBV4-3,TRBJ2-2,NA,TGCGCCAGCAGCCAAGACAGGACCGGGGAGCTGTTTTTT,CASSQDRTGELFF
NA,TRBV4-2,TRBJ2-3,NA,TGTGCCAGCAGCCAAGATAGAGGCTTAAGTGGGGGGGCCCTAGATACGCAGTATTTT,CASSQDRGLSGGALDTQYF
few,TRBV27,TRBJ1-1,NA,TGTGCCACCGCGCGCTTCGTAAGTAGCACTGAAGCTTTCTTT,CATARFVSSTEAFF
NA,TRBV7-2,TRBJ1-5,NA,TGTGCCAGCAGCCAAGCCCCGCATCAGCCCCAGCATTTT,CASSQAPHQPQHF
NA,TRBV11-2,TRBJ2-5,TRBD2,TGTGCCAGCAGCTTAGCGGGCGGGGGAGGTAGGGAGACCCAGTACTTC,CASSLAGGGGRETQYF
NA,TRBV7-8,TRBJ2-3,TRBD2,TGTGCCAGCAGCCCCTCCCCATTAGCGGGAGCTTACACAGATACGCAGTATTTT,CASSPSPLAGAYTDTQYF
NA,TRBV6-1,TRBJ1-3,NA,TGTGCCAGCAGTGAAGCGCTAGGAACTGGAAACACCATATATTTT,CASSEALGTGNTIYF
NA,TRBV5-4,TRBJ2-5,NA,TGTGCCAGCAGCTTGGCCAAAGATCTGGGGCTAAAGACCCAGTACTTC,CASSLAKDLGLKTQYF
NA,TRBV5-8,TRBJ1-2,TRBD1,TGTGCCAGCAGCTTGTACAGGGGGTTCTATGGCTACACCTTC,CASSLYRGFYGYTF
NA,TRBV29-1,TRBJ1-1,NA,TGCAGCGTTGATGACCGGCGGGGCGCTGAAGCTTTCTTT,CSVDDRRGAEAFF